This T cell receptor (beta chain) was documented in a study of cytomegalovirus exposure and HLA in healthy donors. The PCR was carried out with 60 Vbeta primers and 13 Jbeta primers. Clones were read by immunoSEQ multiplex PCR, and TCRdb kept only the in-frame ones, dropping some. The table has approximately 97,000 clones, 79% seen once. In this sample, this clone turned up once. Its antigen is not known. CDR3 size: 14 residues. CDR1 is MNHNY, CDR2 SVGAGI, per germline (reference sequence). V was shortened by 0 bases and J by 2 bases, with 7 bases between the two germline ends. General observations from the study: Among CMV-associated TCR beta chains, most appeared HLA-restricted in a later analysis. Exclusion as indistinguishable affected some V segments, including TRBV6-2 and TRBV6-3. A list of more than 150 TCR beta chains associated with cytomegalovirus was given.

The V call is TRBV6-6, the J call TRBJ2-5; D gene ambiguous. This receptor was identified in a male donor in good health and CMV-seropositive. Sequenced input: PBMCs. CDR3: CASSYSTLQETQYF. The CDR3 DNA follows: TGTGCCAGCAGTTACTCCACACTACAAGAGACCCAGTACTTC.